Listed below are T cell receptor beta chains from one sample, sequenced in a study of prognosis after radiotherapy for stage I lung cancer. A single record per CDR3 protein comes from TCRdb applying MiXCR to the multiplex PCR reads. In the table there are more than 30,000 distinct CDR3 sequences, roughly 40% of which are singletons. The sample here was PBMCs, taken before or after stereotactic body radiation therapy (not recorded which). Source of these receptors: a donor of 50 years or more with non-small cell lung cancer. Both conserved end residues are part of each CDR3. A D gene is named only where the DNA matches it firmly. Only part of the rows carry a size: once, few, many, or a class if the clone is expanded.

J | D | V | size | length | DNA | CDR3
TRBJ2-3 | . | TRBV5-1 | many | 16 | TGCGCCAGCAGGGGGGTTGTTGGGGCTAGCACAGATACGCAGTATTTT | CASRGVVGASTDTQYF
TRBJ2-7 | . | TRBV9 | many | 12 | TGTGCCAGCGCGAGAGGACCCTACGAGCAGTACTTC | CASARGPYEQYF
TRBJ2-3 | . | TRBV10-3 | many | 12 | TGTGCCACTTCAGTTTCGGGCGATACGCAGTATTTT | CATSVSGDTQYF
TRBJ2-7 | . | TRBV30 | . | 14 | TGTTCCTGGAGTCTTGGAGGGCGGCTGTGGGAGCAGTACTTC | CSWSLGGRLWEQYF
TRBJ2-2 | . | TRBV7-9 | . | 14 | TGTGCCAGCAGCCCAGTTGGGTCCACCGGGGAGCTGTTTTTT | CASSPVGSTGELFF
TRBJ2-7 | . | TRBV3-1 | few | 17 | TGTGCCAGCAGCCAAGAGACTGGGAGGGGGCGTGGTATAGAGCGGTACTTC | CASSQETGRGRGIERYF
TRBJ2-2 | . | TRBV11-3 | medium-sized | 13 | TGTGCCAGCAGCTTACTTCTCACCGGGGAGCTGTTTTTT | CASSLLLTGELFF
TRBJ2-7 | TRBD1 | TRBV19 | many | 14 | TGTGCCAGTAGTATTGACAGGGGCTCCTACGAGCAGTACTTC | CASSIDRGSYEQYF
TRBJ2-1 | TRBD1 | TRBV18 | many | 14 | TGTGCCAGCTCACTTGGACAGGGCCACAATGAGCAGTTCTTC | CASSLGQGHNEQFF
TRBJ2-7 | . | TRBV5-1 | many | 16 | TGCGCCAGCAGCTTGGCGGGGGCCAGTGGGTCCTACGAGCAGTACTTC | CASSLAGASGSYEQYF
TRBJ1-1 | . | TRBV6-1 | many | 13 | TGTGCCAGCAGTCTCAATAAGAACACTGAAGCTTTCTTT | CASSLNKNTEAFF
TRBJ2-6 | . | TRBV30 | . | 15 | TGTGCCTTGAGCCGTCTGTTTCCTGTGGCCAACGTCCTGACTTTC | CALSRLFPVANVLTF
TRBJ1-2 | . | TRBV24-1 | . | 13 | TGTGCCACCAGCGCGGGCGGGTGCTATGGCTACACCTTC | CATSAGGCYGYTF
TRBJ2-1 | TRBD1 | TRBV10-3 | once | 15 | TGTGCCATCAGTACTCCGGGACAGGTATGGAATGAGCAGTTCTTC | CAISTPGQVWNEQFF
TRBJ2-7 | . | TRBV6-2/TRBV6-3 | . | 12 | TGTGCCAGCTCCCGGGGTAACTACGAGCAGTACTTC | CASSRGNYEQYF
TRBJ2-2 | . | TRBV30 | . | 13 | TGTGCCTGGAGTGACCGGAACACCGGGGAGCTGTTTTTT | CAWSDRNTGELFF
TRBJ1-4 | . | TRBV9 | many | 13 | TGTGCCAGCAGCGTAGAAGAGGGGGAGGTGATGTTTTTT | CASSVEEGEVMFF
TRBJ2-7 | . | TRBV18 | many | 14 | TGTGCCAGCTCACCGAGCATCGACTCCTACGAGCAGTACTTC | CASSPSIDSYEQYF
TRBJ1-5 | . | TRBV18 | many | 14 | TGTGCCAGCTCACCAGACAGGTCCAATCAGCCCCAGCATTTT | CASSPDRSNQPQHF
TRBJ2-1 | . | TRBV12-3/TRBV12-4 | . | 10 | TGTGCCAGCAGTTTCAATGAGCAGTTCTTC | CASSFNEQFF
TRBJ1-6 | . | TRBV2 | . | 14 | TGTGCCAGCAGTGCAGTGGGGGGTTTGTCACCCCTCCACTTT | CASSAVGGLSPLHF
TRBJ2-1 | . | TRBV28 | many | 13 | TGTGCCAGCGAAAGGAGCTCCTACAATGAGCAGTTCTTC | CASERSSYNEQFF
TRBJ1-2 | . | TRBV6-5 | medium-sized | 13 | TGTGCCAGCAGTTACCGAGGGATTTATGGCTACACCTTC | CASSYRGIYGYTF
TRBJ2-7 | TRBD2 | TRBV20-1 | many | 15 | TGCAGTGCTAGAGCTCCGACTAGCGGGAGATACGAGCAGTACTTC | CSARAPTSGRYEQYF
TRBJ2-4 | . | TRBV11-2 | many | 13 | TGTGCCAGCAGCTTAGTAAGGGAAAACATTCAGTACTTC | CASSLVRENIQYF
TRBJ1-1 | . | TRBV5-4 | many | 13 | TGTGCCAGCAGCTTGGTCGGGGGGGGGTCGGCTTTCTTT | CASSLVGGGSAFF
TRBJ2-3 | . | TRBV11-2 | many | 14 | TGTGCCAGCAGCCTAGTAGGTTACACAGATACGCAGTATTTT | CASSLVGYTDTQYF
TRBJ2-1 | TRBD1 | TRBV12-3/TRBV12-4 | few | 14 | TGTGCCTCCACTTCCGGGACAGAGCACAATGAGCAGTTCTTC | CASTSGTEHNEQFF
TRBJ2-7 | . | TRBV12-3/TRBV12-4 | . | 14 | TGTGCCAGCAGTTTGGGGTCCCCAGTCTACGAGCAGTACTTC | CASSLGSPVYEQYF
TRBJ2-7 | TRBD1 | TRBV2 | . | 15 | TGTGCCAGCAGGTACAGGGGGCATGGATCCTACGAGCAGTACTTC | CASRYRGHGSYEQYF
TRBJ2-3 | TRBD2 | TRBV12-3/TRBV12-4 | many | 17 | TGTGCCAGCAGGCCAGAAGCGGGAGAGGAGGGCACAGATACGCAGTATTTT | CASRPEAGEEGTDTQYF
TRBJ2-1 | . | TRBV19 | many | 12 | TGTGCCAGTAGTATGACCGAGGAACCGCAGTTCTTC | CASSMTEEPQFF
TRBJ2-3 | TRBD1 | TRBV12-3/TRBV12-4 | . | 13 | TGTGCCAGCAGGGCCGGACAGGGGATGGCGCAGTATTTT | CASRAGQGMAQYF
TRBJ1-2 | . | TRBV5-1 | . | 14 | TGCGCCAGCAGCCCCCGTTCGGCGGAAGATTGCCACACCTTC | CASSPRSAEDCHTF
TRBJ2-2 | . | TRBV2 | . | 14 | TGTGCCACCAGATGGACAGAGAACACTGGGGAGCTGTTTTTT | CATRWTENTGELFF
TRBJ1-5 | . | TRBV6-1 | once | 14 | TGTGCCAGCAGGGGCAGGGGACGGAATCAGCCCCAGCATTTT | CASRGRGRNQPQHF
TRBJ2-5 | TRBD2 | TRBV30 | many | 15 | TGTGCCTGGAGTCCGAAGCGGGGGGAGCGGGAGACCCAGTACTTC | CAWSPKRGERETQYF
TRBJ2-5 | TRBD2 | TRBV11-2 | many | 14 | TGTGCCAGCAGCTTAGCTAGCGGGAGCGGGACCCAGTACTTC | CASSLASGSGTQYF
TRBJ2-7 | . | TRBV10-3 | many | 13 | TGTGCCATCAGTGACCCTACGCGCTACGAGCAGTACTTC | CAISDPTRYEQYF
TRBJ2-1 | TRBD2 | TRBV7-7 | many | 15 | TGTGCTAGCAGCCCTCGGACTAGCGGGTTGGATGAGCAGTTCTTC | CASSPRTSGLDEQFF
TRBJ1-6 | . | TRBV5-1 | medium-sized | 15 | TGCGCCAGCAGCTTGGAAGGATCCCATGGTTCACCCCTCCACTTT | CASSLEGSHGSPLHF
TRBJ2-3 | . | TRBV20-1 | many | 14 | TGCAGTGCTATCGGTTCAGGTGGCACAGATACGCAGTATTTT | CSAIGSGGTDTQYF
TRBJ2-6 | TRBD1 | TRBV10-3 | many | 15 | TGTGCCAGTCGACAGGGTGGCTCTGGGGCCAACGTCCTGACTTTC | CASRQGGSGANVLTF
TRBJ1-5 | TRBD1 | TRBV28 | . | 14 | TGTGCCAGCAGCTACGGACAGGGATTCCAGACCCAGCATTTT | CASSYGQGFQTQHF
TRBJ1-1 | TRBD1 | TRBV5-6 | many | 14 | TGTGCCAGCAGCTTTCAGGGGGTAAGCACTGAAGCTTTCTTT | CASSFQGVSTEAFF
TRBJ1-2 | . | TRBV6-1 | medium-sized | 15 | TGTGCCAGCAGTGACAGGGCGAATTCAGGGAATGGCTACACCTTC | CASSDRANSGNGYTF
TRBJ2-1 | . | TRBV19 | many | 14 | TGTGCCAGTAGTATGGGGGCCCTTGGGAATGAGCAGTTCTTC | CASSMGALGNEQFF
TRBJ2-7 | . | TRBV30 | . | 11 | TGTGCCTGGTGCGCGGGGAACGAGCATTACTTC | CAWCAGNEHYF